The clone carrying this T cell receptor (beta chain) was counted a single time. No antigen is known for it. This entry comes from a study of molecular identifiers for immune sequencing clone quantification. CDR1 SGHDT and CDR2 YYEEEE come from the germline V gene. V was pared by 4 bases and J by 2 bases, with 10 bases of the junction left unmatched. There are 17 residues in the CDR3. Study-level findings and limits: Detectable among about a million naive cells, according to reports, was Jurkat TCR RNA spiked in from one cell. Under 1% of molecules in naive cells, but over 98% of effector molecules, belonged to clones above 20 RNA copies.

Previously published methods and listed TCR primers were used for the bulk TCR libraries. TCRdb redid the calling of the PCR reads with MiXCR, one entry per CDR3 protein. Of just over 40,000 distinct CDR3 sequences in the sample, more than 20% were seen once. Sorted naive CD8 T cells were those defined as CD8+CD4-CCR7+CD45RA+. The source of this sequence is a human donor in good health. Some libraries in this study had Jurkat cell RNA spiked in. This sequence joins TRBV5-6 and TRBJ2-5; 11 nucleotides line up with TRBD1. Sequencing was done on a sample of naive CD8+ T cells from blood, with Jurkat cell RNA spiked in. Subset denoted: FACS-sorted CD8+CD4-CCR7+CD45RA+ naive T cells. CDR3 amino acids: CASSLGQGARVQETQYF. DNA of the CDR3: TGTGCCAGCAGCCTTGGACAGGGGGCGAGGGTACAAGAGACCCAGTACTTC.